This paragraph reports one TCR beta chain. The germline CDR1 and CDR2 sequences are SGHTA and FQGNSA. Trimming cost V 5 bases and J 4 bases, with 11 bases left between them. The CDR3 runs to 13 residues. The data derive from a study of blood T cell repertoires in COVID-19. At the level of the study: The origin of the acute and convalescent COVID-19 samples was the United States, Italy and Spain. T cells, B-cell-depleted T cells, or PBMCs provided the cDNA or gDNA that served as material.

The Seattle patients, enrolled during active infection, were followed longitudinally. Original processing notes: Nucleated cell number was recorded as an estimate derived from reference gene primer amplification. The assay was immunoSEQ multiplex PCR, and TCRdb's table has in-frame clones only and misses some. V and J calls and clone size follow that table, whereas D and trimming were derived from the DNA. The sample includes about 180,000 clones, more than 70% of them seen just once. This receptor was taken from a person aged 65-85 years with COVID-19, enrolled during active disease. The chain has TRBV7-2 and TRBJ2-5; D is possibly TRBD2 (6 bases). The sequencing sample was made of peripheral blood. The CDR3 DNA reads TGTGCCAGCAGCGCTCTAGCGCGAGAGACCCAGTACTTC. It specifies CASSALARETQYF.